A single sample gave rise to the 28 T cell receptor beta chains below, sequenced in a study of shared clonotypes between healthy human individuals. Cells designated naive CD8 were CD45RO-negative and were positively selected for CCR7, with terminally differentiated effector memory CD45RA+ cells excluded. Libraries were prepared by immunoSEQ multiplex PCR; TCRdb keeps only in-frame clonotypes and omits some of them. The sample lists hundreds of thousands of clones, around 95% occurring once. Sequences were obtained from naive CD8+ T cells sorted from blood. The receptors shown here come from a woman between 25 and 40 years old in good health.

The chain employs TRBV27 and TRBJ2-7; either TRBD1 or TRBD2 may supply D (5 bases each). Trimming shortened V by 3 bases and J by 2 bases, and 17 bases separated the two germline ends. This CDR3 is built from 16 residues. Germline assignment: CDR1 MNHEY and CDR2 SMNVEV (reference sequence). The CDR3 loop is CASSFHLGTTPYEQYF. In nucleotides, the CDR3 is TGTGCCAGCAGTTTTCATCTAGGGACGACTCCCTACGAGCAGTACTTC.

The V gene is TRBV7-9, the J gene TRBJ2-3; 8 nucleotides align to TRBD2. CDR1 is SEHNR, CDR2 FQNEAQ, per germline (reference sequence). V trimming: 5 bases; J trimming: 2 bases; junction bases outside the gene matches: 12. The CDR3 is made up of 17 amino acids. CDR3 DNA: TGTGCCAGCAGCCCCGGTGCTAGCGGGTTAATCACAGATACGCAGTATTTT. This sequence encodes CASSPGASGLITDTQYF. Drawing the rest from reference TRBV7-9 and TRBJ2-3, the complete variable domain is DTGVSQNPRHKITKRGQNVTFRCDPISEHNRLYWYRQTLGQGPEFLTYFQNEAQLEKSRLLSDRFSAERPKGSFSTLEIQRTEQGDSAMYLCASSPGASGLITDTQYFGPGTRLTVL.

The chain joins TRBV7-6 to TRBJ2-7; 8 bases match TRBD1. Per the germline V gene, CDR1 is SGHVS and CDR2 is FNYEAQ. The CDR3 totals 14 residues. V was clipped by 5 bases and J by 3 bases; unmatched bases: 6. The CDR3 loop is CASSPLTGGYEQYF. CDR3 DNA: TGTGCCAGCAGCCCCCTTACAGGGGGCTACGAGCAGTACTTC.

The rearrangement uses TRBV4-1 and TRBJ2-3, with no clear D. The germline CDR1 and CDR2 sequences are MGHRA and YSYEKL. With 4 bases removed from V and 0 bases from J, the gap between germline ends came to 29 bases. This CDR3 comprises 21 residues. The CDR3 bases are TGCGCCAGCAGCCCTCAGCCCACGGGTGTTGGGTTAATATCTAGCACAGATACGCAGTATTTT. This encodes CASSPQPTGVGLISSTDTQYF.

The V call is TRBV29-1, the J call TRBJ2-3; 7 bases are a match to TRBD2. Trimming removed 2 bases from V and 2 bases from J; junction bases left unmatched: 10. The CDR3 loop spans 16 amino acids. Germline CDR1 is SQVTM and CDR2 is ANQGSEA. The CDR3 sequence is CSVELPSGILTDTQYF. The CDR3, as DNA: TGCAGCGTTGAACTTCCTAGCGGAATCCTCACAGATACGCAGTATTTT.

The chain is built from TRBV11-2 and TRBJ1-4; 8 nucleotides align to TRBD1. V lost 5 bases to trimming and J lost 13 bases; unmatched junction nucleotides: 3. The CDR3 consists of 11 residues. The germline gives CDR1 SGHAT, CDR2 FQNNGV. This chain's CDR3 is CASSQGAGLFF. For the CDR3, the DNA is TGTGCCAGCAGCCAGGGGGCCGGACTGTTTTTT.

The rearrangement uses TRBV11-2 and TRBJ2-1; D remains unclear. CDR3 length: 19 amino acids. In germline, CDR1 is SGHAT, CDR2 FQNNGV. Trimming stripped 6 bases from V and 3 bases from J, with 27 bases between. CDR3 nucleotide sequence: TGTGCCAGCAGGTCTCGCTTGGGTGCGCGGCCCACCTTCTACAATGAGCAGTTCTTC. Amino acid sequence: CASRSRLGARPTFYNEQFF.

The chain couples TRBV6-5 to TRBJ2-1; D may be TRBD1 or TRBD2 (6 bases each). CDR3 length: 15 amino acids. The germline gives CDR1 MNHEY, CDR2 SVGAGI. Between the trimmed V and J ends, which lost 8 bases and 2 bases, there was a span of 16 bases. CDR3: CASGPGATPYNEQFF. In DNA, the CDR3 is TGTGCCAGCGGTCCGGGGGCAACACCCTACAATGAGCAGTTCTTC.

The V gene is TRBV25-1, the J gene TRBJ1-2; the D gene is possibly TRBD1 (6 bases). Germline CDR1 and CDR2: MGHDK and SYGVNS. V was clipped by 3 bases and J by 2 bases, with 13 bases between them. The CDR3 runs 15 residues. CDR3 amino acids: CASSDTGIGNYGYTF. CDR3 coding DNA: TGTGCCAGCAGTGATACAGGGATCGGAAACTATGGCTACACCTTC.

The rearrangement links TRBV14 to TRBJ1-3, with D perhaps TRBD1 (6 bases). Germline CDR1 reads SGHDN; CDR2 reads FVKESK. The CDR3 is made up of 16 amino acids. The germline V and J ends were trimmed by 2 bases and 0 bases, with 11 bases remaining between them. This CDR3 reads CASSQSPGVSGNTIYF. The CDR3 bases are TGTGCCAGCAGCCAAAGTCCAGGGGTCTCTGGAAACACCATATATTTT.

The rearrangement uses TRBV29-1 and TRBJ2-2; no definite D call. V gave up 6 bases and J gave up 2 bases, with 19 bases separating them. The CDR3 extends over 16 amino acids. Germline lookup yields CDR1 SQVTM and CDR2 ANQGSEA. The CDR3 loop reads CSVSDLAVTNTGELFF. Here the CDR3 DNA reads TGCAGCGTATCCGACCTTGCCGTGACTAACACCGGGGAGCTGTTTTTT.

The chain employs TRBV5-1 and TRBJ2-7, with TRBD1 matching 8 bases. Germline V gene data show CDR1 as SGHRS and CDR2 as YFSETQ. The CDR3 sequence is 15 residues long. V lost 2 bases and J lost 1; bases outside the gene matches: 5. CDR3 sequence (DNA): TGCGCCAGCAGCTTTGGACAGGGCACATCCTACGAGCAGTACTTC. Amino acid sequence: CASSFGQGTSYEQYF. Supplemented by reference TRBV5-1 and TRBJ2-7, the full variable domain reads KAGVTQTPRYLIKTRGQQVTLSCSPISGHRSVSWYQQTPGQGLQFLFEYFSETQRNKGNFPGRFSGRQFSNSRSEMNVSTLELGDSALYLCASSFGQGTSYEQYFGPGTRLTVT.

The chain couples TRBV6-6 to TRBJ1-2, with a weak D call TRBD1 (5 bases). Germline V gene lookup returns CDR1 MNHNY and CDR2 SVGAGI (reference sequence). Trimming shortened V by 0 bases and J by 0 bases, and 8 bases separated the two germline ends. The CDR3 extends over 15 amino acids. Here the CDR3 DNA reads TGTGCCAGCAGTTACTCAGGGGCCGCTAACTATGGCTACACCTTC. This encodes CASSYSGAANYGYTF.

This chain uses TRBV27 with TRBJ2-6; D not resolved. V lost 7 bases and J lost 0, with 4 bases in between. Germline V lookup: CDR1 MNHEY, CDR2 SMNVEV (reference sequence). The CDR3 loop spans 13 amino acids. The CDR3 is CASTPSGANVLTF. The CDR3 DNA reads TGTGCCAGCACCCCCTCTGGGGCCAACGTCCTGACTTTC. Combining the CDR3 with reference TRBV27 and TRBJ2-6 gives the whole variable domain EAQVTQNPRYLITVTGKKLTVTCSQNMNHEYMSWYRQDPGLGLRQIYYSMNVEVTDKGDVPEGYKVSRKEKRNFPLILESPSPNQTSLYFCASTPSGANVLTFGAGSRLTVL.

This rearrangement joins TRBV4-1 to TRBJ2-3; possibly TRBD2 for D (5 bases). Germline CDR1 and CDR2: MGHRA and YSYEKL. CDR3 length equals 15 residues. V was clipped by 5 bases and J by 6 bases, with 18 bases between them. CDR3 sequence: CASSGRTQTTDTQYF. CDR3 DNA: TGCGCCAGCAGCGGACGGACTCAAACAACGGATACGCAGTATTTT.

V is TRBV28 and J is TRBJ1-5; D gene unclear. CDR1 is MDHEN and CDR2 is SYDVKM in the germline V gene. This CDR3 spans 14 amino acids. The V gene lost 6 bases and the J gene lost 6 bases, with 15 bases spanning the gap. This CDR3 is CASSSLGLSQPQHF. CDR3 sequence (DNA): TGTGCCAGCAGCTCCTTGGGTTTGAGTCAGCCCCAGCATTTT.

This clone was seen more than once but under ten times. This rearrangement joins TRBV30 to TRBJ2-5, with no clear D. Trimming cost V 2 bases and J 7 bases, with 8 bases left between them. Per germline, CDR1 GTSNPN and CDR2 SVGIG (reference sequence). The CDR3 length is 11 residues. The CDR3 loop reads CAWSFIGTQYF. CDR3 nucleotides: TGTGCCTGGAGTTTTATCGGGACCCAGTACTTC.

This clone was observed a single time. The gene calls are TRBV5-1 and TRBJ1-1; D not certain. Trimming shortened V by 6 bases and J by 8 bases, and 14 bases separated the two germline ends. The CDR3 covers 12 residues. Germline V gives CDR1 SGHRS, CDR2 YFSETQ. CDR3 amino acids: CASIGVNREAFF. The CDR3, as DNA: TGCGCCAGCATCGGAGTAAACCGAGAAGCTTTCTTT.

DNA for the CDR3: TGCGCCAGCAGTCAAGGAGAAGGGAGGGAGACCCAGTACTTC. It specifies CASSQGEGRETQYF. V and J are TRBV23-1 and TRBJ2-5; tentative D call: TRBD2 (6 bases). TRBV23-1 falls under the ORF class, with uncertain function. The CDR3 consists of 14 residues. V lost 2 bases, J lost 5 bases, and 12 bases lay in between.

As regards this clone: Other nucleotide sequences in the sample specify the same CDR3. The J gene is TRBJ2-3, the V gene TRBV27, with 8 bases identical to TRBD2. Germline V gene sequence: CDR1 MNHEY, CDR2 SMNVEV (reference sequence). J gave up 1 base and V 0 bases, and 0 bases lay outside the gene matches. This CDR3 contains 15 residues. CDR3 amino acids: CASSLSSGGTDTQYF. The CDR3 DNA reads as TGTGCCAGCAGTTTATCTAGCGGGGGCACAGATACGCAGTATTTT.

The gene calls are TRBV15 and TRBJ2-7; no clear D. This CDR3 has 15 residues. The V gene lost 0 bases and the J gene lost 2 bases, with 11 bases spanning the gap. CDR1 and CDR2 from the germline V gene are LNHNV and YYDKDF (reference sequence). The CDR3 DNA reads as TGTGCCACCAGCAGAGATAGACCCCTAACCTACGAGCAGTACTTC. This codes for CATSRDRPLTYEQYF.

The chain couples TRBV15 to TRBJ2-5; TRBD2 aligns across 11 bases. V lost 3 bases, J lost 1 base, and 7 bases stayed unmatched. The CDR3 runs 17 residues. CDR1 is LNHNV and CDR2 is YYDKDF in the germline V gene (reference sequence). CDR3 bases: TGTGCCACCAGCAGGCCACCGGGACTAGCGGTCCAAGAGACCCAGTACTTC. It codes for CATSRPPGLAVQETQYF.

J is TRBJ1-3 and V is TRBV6-5; the D is unclear. The germline V gene has CDR1 MNHEY and CDR2 SVGAGI. The CDR3 is made up of 14 amino acids. The germline V and J ends were trimmed by 5 bases and 0 bases, with 8 bases remaining between them. The CDR3 here is CASSATDSGNTIYF. CDR3 in DNA: TGTGCCAGCAGTGCCACTGACTCTGGAAACACCATATATTTT.

The chain couples TRBV5-6 to TRBJ1-2; D uncertain. CDR3 length: 17 amino acids. Germline CDR1 and CDR2: SGHDT and YYEEEE. Trimming cost V 0 bases and J 4 bases, with 19 bases left between them. CDR3 residues: CASSLAPRGGGIYGYTF. The CDR3 DNA is TGTGCCAGCAGCTTGGCTCCCCGAGGTGGCGGAATCTATGGCTACACCTTC.

J is TRBJ1-3 and V is TRBV6-6; D is unresolved. The germline gives CDR1 MNHNY, CDR2 SVGAGI (reference sequence). The CDR3 covers 15 residues. Trimming left V 0 bases short and J 0 bases short, with 6 bases between. In DNA form, the CDR3 reads TGTGCCAGCAGTTACTCGAGCGACTCTGGAAACACCATATATTTT. As protein: CASSYSSDSGNTIYF.

V is TRBV19 and J is TRBJ2-3; 11 bases are a match to TRBD2. V shed 5 bases and J 6 bases; nucleotides not matched to a gene: 10. This CDR3 contains 16 residues. Germline CDR1 reads LNHDA; CDR2 reads SQIVND (reference sequence). The DNA of the CDR3 is TGTGCCAGTAGTCTCTGGACTAGCGGGCGATGGGATACGCAGTATTTT. It yields the protein CASSLWTSGRWDTQYF.

The rearrangement uses TRBV6-5 and TRBJ2-3, with D uncertain. The CDR3 has 13 amino acids. The germline V and J ends were trimmed by 3 bases and 1 base, with 5 bases remaining between them. The germline CDR1 and CDR2 sequences are MNHEY and SVGAGI. CDR3 nucleotide sequence: TGTGCCAGCAGTTATGCCGGCACAGATACGCAGTATTTT. It yields the protein CASSYAGTDTQYF.

This rearrangement joins TRBV28 to TRBJ2-2, with no clear D. This CDR3 contains 13 residues. CDR1 and CDR2 (germline): MDHEN, SYDVKM. V gave up 1 base and J gave up 7 bases, with 7 bases separating them. The CDR3 DNA reads as TGTGCCAGCAGTTTATTTGGTGGCGGGGAGCTGTTTTTT. Translating gives CASSLFGGGELFF.